The present TCR beta chain was sequenced within a study of cytomegalovirus exposure and HLA in healthy donors. The PCR made use of 60 Vbeta and 13 Jbeta primers. TCRdb's table, derived via immunoSEQ multiplex PCR, lists solely in-frame clones and lacks some. This table has fewer than 85,000 clones, roughly 76% appearing once. Overall study findings and caveats: Later on, a genetic analysis was performed. It linked a missense variant in DCLRE1C with V- and J-gene trimming of TCR beta. A further, later analysis showed that HLA-associated TCR beta chains (compared with equally common others) were more clonally expanded. The study flagged around 150 TCR beta chains as cytomegalovirus-associated.

This clone was observed a handful of times. Its matching antigen is unknown. With V trimmed by 4 bases and J by 11 bases, 8 bases remained unmatched. This CDR3 has 13 amino acids. CDR1 is ENHRY, CDR2 SYGVKD, per germline. Source material: PBMCs. The V call is TRBV10-3, the J call TRBJ1-1, with 9 nucleotides matching TRBD1. The receptor was isolated from a male donor in good health and CMV-seropositive. CDR3 nucleotides: TGTGCCATCAGTGTTCAACAGGGGGCCGTCGCTTTCTTT. Its protein product is CAISVQQGAVAFF.